A single sample gave rise to the 24 T cell receptor beta chains below, sequenced in a study of blood T cell repertoires in COVID-19. Measured with immunoSEQ multiplex PCR; TCRdb has only the in-frame clones, and not every one. The table has fewer than 130,000 clones, roughly four fifths seen once; the top ten hold approximately 15%. What was sequenced was peripheral blood. The receptors derive from an older woman with acute or convalescent COVID-19.

The chain recombines TRBV3-1 (or the pseudogene TRBV3-2) with TRBJ1-2, with a tentative D call TRBD1 (5 bases). There are 13 residues in the CDR3. V was pared by 3 bases and J by 4 bases, with 9 bases between. Germline CDR1 is LGHDT and CDR2 is YNNKEL (reference sequence). CDR3 sequence: CASSQDTFYGYTF. CDR3 coding DNA: TGTGCCAGCAGCCAGGACACTTTCTATGGCTACACCTTC.

V usage is TRBV7-2 and J usage is TRBJ1-5; D perhaps matches TRBD1 (5 bases). CDR3 size: 16 residues. V shed 5 bases and J shed 5 bases, with 19 bases lying between them. The V gene's germline CDR1 is SGHTA and CDR2 FQGNSA. The CDR3 sequence is CASSRRGSVLDQPQHF. As DNA, the CDR3 is TGTGCCAGCAGCCGGAGGGGTTCGGTTCTCGATCAGCCCCAGCATTTT.

This clone was found a few times. This chain joins TRBV18 and TRBJ1-1, with D possibly being TRBD1 (6 bases). CDR3 size: 17 residues. The V end lost 6 bases, the J end lost 7 bases, and 27 bases lay between the germline ends. The germline CDR1 and CDR2 sequences are KGHSH and LQKENI. CDR3 nucleotides: TGTGCCAGCTCTATCGACCAGGCAGCCGGGACAAGTGTTGAAGCTTTCTTT. This translates into CASSIDQAAGTSVEAFF.

This chain links TRBV5-1 with TRBJ1-2; D is undetermined. The CDR3 extends over 14 amino acids. Between the trimmed V and J ends, which lost 5 bases and 0 bases, there was a span of 11 bases. The germline V gene has CDR1 SGHRS and CDR2 YFSETQ. The CDR3, as DNA: TGCGCCAGCAGTAACCTAGAGGCTAACTATGGCTACACCTTC. Translation gives CASSNLEANYGYTF. Full variable domain (remainder filled in from reference TRBV5-1 and TRBJ1-2): KAGVTQTPRYLIKTRGQQVTLSCSPISGHRSVSWYQQTPGQGLQFLFEYFSETQRNKGNFPGRFSGRQFSNSRSEMNVSTLELGDSALYLCASSNLEANYGYTFGSGTRLTVV.

The rearrangement links TRBV7-9 to TRBJ1-1; D is uncertain. Germline V lookup: CDR1 SEHNR, CDR2 FQNEAQ (reference sequence). V lost 1 base to trimming and J lost 8 bases, with 5 bases between them. This CDR3 region has 11 residues. The CDR3 bases are TGTGCCAGCAGCTTAGTCGGGGAAGCTTTCTTT. Its protein is CASSLVGEAFF. The full variable domain, completed using reference TRBV7-9 and TRBJ1-1, is DTGVSQNPRHKITKRGQNVTFRCDPISEHNRLYWYRQTLGQGPEFLTYFQNEAQLEKSRLLSDRFSAERPKGSFSTLEIQRTEQGDSAMYLCASSLVGEAFFGQGTRLTVV.

Only a few counts were recorded for this clone. For the CDR3, the DNA is TGTGCCTTGACAGGACTCGGGGAGCTGTTTTTT. Translating it yields CALTGLGELFF. This rearrangement joins TRBV30 to TRBJ2-2, with TRBD1 as a possible D gene (6 bases). V was pared by 7 bases and J by 7 bases, with 10 bases between. The germline gives CDR1 GTSNPN, CDR2 SVGIG (reference sequence). The CDR3 contains 11 residues.

The chain has TRBV12-3 or TRBV12-4 and TRBJ2-5; D is possibly TRBD1 (5 bases). This CDR3 spans 12 amino acids. Trimming removed 2 bases from V and 4 bases from J, with 5 bases in between. The CDR3 DNA sequence: TGTGCCAGCAGTTTACAGGGAGAGACCCAGTACTTC. This sequence encodes CASSLQGETQYF.

The genes are TRBV7-2 and TRBJ1-3; weak D call: TRBD1 (6 bases). This CDR3 is 15 amino acids long. V was pared by 5 bases and J by 0 bases, with 11 bases between. Germline values: CDR1 SGHTA, CDR2 FQGNSA. DNA of the CDR3: TGTGCCAGCAGCCCAGGACAGAGCTCTGGAAACACCATATATTTT. It encodes CASSPGQSSGNTIYF. Supplemented by reference TRBV7-2 and TRBJ1-3, the full variable domain reads GAGVSQSPSNKVTEKGKDVELRCDPISGHTALYWYRQSLGQGLEFLIYFQGNSAPDKSGLPSDRFSAERTGGSVSTLTIQRTQQEDSAVYLCASSPGQSSGNTIYFGEGSWLTVV.

DNA for the CDR3: TGTGCCAGTAGTATGGTGGGACTAGGCCAAGAGACCCAGTACTTC. Translation gives CASSMVGLGQETQYF. The chain couples TRBV19 to TRBJ2-5; TRBD2 matches 8 bases. From germline, CDR1 is LNHDA and CDR2 SQIVND (reference sequence). Trimming took 3 bases from V and 1 from J; bases not matched to a gene: 4. This CDR3 region has 15 residues. Full variable domain (missing parts from reference TRBV19 and TRBJ2-5): DGGITQSPKYLFRKEGQNVTLSCEQNLNHDAMYWYRQDPGQGLRLIYYSQIVNDFQKGDIAEGYSVSREKKESFPLTVTSAQKNPTAFYLCASSMVGLGQETQYFGPGTRLLVL.

J is TRBJ2-5 and V is TRBV5-1; D perhaps matches TRBD2 (6 bases). The CDR3 consists of 16 residues. The ends were cut back, 0 bases at V and 2 bases at J, with 14 bases in the middle. CDR1 is SGHRS, CDR2 YFSETQ, per germline. The CDR3 bases are TGCGCCAGCAGCTTGGAACTAGCAGCCATACAAGAGACCCAGTACTTC. As protein: CASSLELAAIQETQYF.

The V call is TRBV11-3, the J call TRBJ2-2, with 9 bases that match TRBD2. Trimming at V came to 7 bases and at J to 3 bases, leaving 3 bases not matched to a gene. CDR3 length equals 14 residues. Germline CDR1 SGHNT, CDR2 YENEEA. The CDR3 loop reads CASTRGGYTGELFF. The CDR3 coding sequence is TGTGCCAGCACGCGGGGGGGCTACACCGGGGAGCTGTTTTTT.

The chain links TRBV6-5 to TRBJ1-2; perhaps TRBD1 as D (6 bases). CDR3 size: 13 residues. Germline lookup yields CDR1 MNHEY and CDR2 SVGAGI. V was clipped by 9 bases and J by 6 bases, with 17 bases between them. The CDR3 nucleotides are TGTGCCAGTTATACAGGGCCCACTGATGGCTACACCTTC. Its translation is CASYTGPTDGYTF.

This chain links TRBV27 with TRBJ1-4, with no clear D. Germline loops: CDR1 MNHEY, CDR2 SMNVEV (reference sequence). Trimming removed 2 bases from V and 7 bases from J, with 8 bases in between. The CDR3 length is 13 residues. The CDR3 bases are TGTGCCAGCAGTTTAATGGCAGGTGAAAAACTGTTTTTT. Residues: CASSLMAGEKLFF.

The CDR3 DNA sequence: TGTGCCAGCAGCCCGGACAGGCTCTATGGCTACACCTTC. Its protein is CASSPDRLYGYTF. The chain recombines TRBV7-9 with TRBJ1-2, with TRBD1 matching over 7 bases. This CDR3 has 13 residues. In germline, CDR1 is SEHNR, CDR2 FQNEAQ (reference sequence). With V trimmed by 5 bases and J by 4 bases, 4 bases remained unmatched.

V usage is TRBV7-2 and J usage is TRBJ2-1; weak D call: TRBD2 (6 bases). Germline V gene lookup returns CDR1 SGHTA and CDR2 FQGNSA. The V end lost 5 bases, the J end lost 13 bases, and 18 bases lay between the germline ends. The CDR3 has 13 amino acids. CDR3 residues: CASSTTGWGVQFF. CDR3 DNA sequence: TGTGCCAGCAGCACAACGGGGTGGGGGGTTCAGTTCTTC. The whole variable domain, remainder taken from reference TRBV7-2 and TRBJ2-1, is GAGVSQSPSNKVTEKGKDVELRCDPISGHTALYWYRQSLGQGLEFLIYFQGNSAPDKSGLPSDRFSAERTGGSVSTLTIQRTQQEDSAVYLCASSTTGWGVQFFGPGTRLTVL.

V usage is TRBV20-1 and J usage is TRBJ2-2; D not resolved. The CDR3 is 13 residues long. Germline assignment: CDR1 DFQATT and CDR2 SNEGSKA (reference sequence). Between the trimmed V and J ends, which lost 3 bases and 4 bases, there was a span of 9 bases. CDR3 loop: CSASGTITGELFF. CDR3 DNA: TGCAGTGCTAGTGGTACTATCACCGGGGAGCTGTTTTTT.

This clone has a single count. The chain uses TRBV7-8 and TRBJ2-7; TRBD2 matches at 14 bases. Germline lookup yields CDR1 SGHVS and CDR2 FQNEAQ. The CDR3 has 16 amino acids. Trimming removed 3 bases from V and 11 bases from J; junction bases left unmatched: 12. The CDR3 DNA is TGTGCCAGCAGCTTGGCCCCGGGACTAGCGGGGGCGCAGAAGTACTTC. This encodes CASSLAPGLAGAQKYF.

The gene calls are TRBV11-3 and TRBJ1-1; a possible D gene is TRBD1 (6 bases). From germline, CDR1 is SGHNT and CDR2 YENEEA. The CDR3 covers 13 residues. Deletions cut 1 base from V and 7 bases from J, with 10 bases between. CDR3 DNA sequence: TGTGCCAGCAGCTTAGGAGGGGGTCGTGAAGCTTTCTTT. Translation gives CASSLGGGREAFF.

The chain has TRBV7-3 and TRBJ2-2, with 9 nucleotides matching TRBD1. CDR3 length: 15 amino acids. CDR1 is SGHTA and CDR2 is FQGTGA in the germline V gene. The V and J ends lost 5 bases and 7 bases, in that order; junction bases with no gene match: 8. The chain's CDR3 is CASSHTQGADGELFF. The CDR3 DNA reads TGTGCCAGCAGCCATACACAGGGGGCGGACGGGGAGCTGTTTTTT. Looking up the rest from reference TRBV7-3 and TRBJ2-2 gives the full variable domain: GAGVSQTPSNKVTEKGKYVELRCDPISGHTALYWYRQSLGQGPEFLIYFQGTGAADDSGLPNDRFFAVRPEGSVSTLKIQRTERGDSAVYLCASSHTQGADGELFFGEGSRLTVL.

The genes are TRBV7-8 and TRBJ1-6, with 9 bases fitting TRBD1. Trimming removed 5 bases from V and 10 bases from J; junction bases left unmatched: 15. Germline CDR1 SGHVS, CDR2 FQNEAQ. This CDR3 has 17 amino acids. DNA for the CDR3: TGTGCCAGCAGCAATACCGGGACAGGGTTTAGGCGATCACCCCTCCACTTT. Protein sequence: CASSNTGTGFRRSPLHF.

This clone came up a few times. This chain uses TRBV5-6 with TRBJ1-4; TRBD1 aligns across 9 bases. Trimming at V came to 5 bases and at J to 7 bases, leaving 9 bases not matched to a gene. This CDR3 contains 15 residues. Germline lookup yields CDR1 SGHDT and CDR2 YYEEEE. CDR3 protein: CASSQQGARGEKLFF. DNA for the CDR3: TGTGCCAGCAGTCAACAGGGGGCAAGAGGTGAAAAACTGTTTTTT.

The rearrangement links TRBV4-3 to TRBJ1-3; TRBD1 might be the D (5 bases). V lost 8 bases and J 0 bases, leaving 8 bases between the germline ends. The CDR3 is 13 residues long. CDR1 LGHNA and CDR2 YSLEER come from the germline V gene. CDR3 DNA sequence: TGCGCCAGCGGGACTTACTCTGGAAACACCATATATTTT. This sequence encodes CASGTYSGNTIYF.

The rearrangement links TRBV4-3 to TRBJ2-2; TRBD2 matches at 7 bases. The V and J ends lost 4 bases and 8 bases, in that order; junction bases with no gene match: 13. CDR3 length: 16 amino acids. CDR1 is LGHNA, CDR2 YSLEER, per germline. CDR3 amino acids: CASSPLLGGVLGELFF. In DNA, the CDR3 is TGCGCCAGCAGCCCCTTGTTGGGGGGGGTACTTGGGGAGCTGTTTTTT.

This clone was seen a single time. This chain uses TRBV5-1 with TRBJ2-1, with D perhaps TRBD1 (6 bases). V was trimmed by 2 bases and J by 5 bases, leaving 11 bases between them. Per germline, CDR1 SGHRS and CDR2 YFSETQ. This CDR3 comprises 14 residues. The CDR3 DNA is TGCGCCAGCAGCTTCAGGGGCCGTGACAATGAGCAGTTCTTC. This encodes CASSFRGRDNEQFF.